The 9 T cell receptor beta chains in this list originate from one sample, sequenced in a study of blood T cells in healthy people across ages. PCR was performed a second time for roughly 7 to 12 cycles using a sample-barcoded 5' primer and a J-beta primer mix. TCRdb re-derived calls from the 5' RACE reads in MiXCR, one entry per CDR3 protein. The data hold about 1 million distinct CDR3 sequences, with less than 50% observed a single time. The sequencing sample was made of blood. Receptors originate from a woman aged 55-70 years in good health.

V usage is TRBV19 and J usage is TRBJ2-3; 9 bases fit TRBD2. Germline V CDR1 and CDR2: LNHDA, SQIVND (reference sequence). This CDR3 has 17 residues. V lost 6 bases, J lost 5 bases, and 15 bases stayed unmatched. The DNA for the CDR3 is TGTGCCAGTAGAAAGGGGTACGGCGGGAGGGCCGGAGATACGCAGTATTTT. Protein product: CASRKGYGGRAGDTQYF.

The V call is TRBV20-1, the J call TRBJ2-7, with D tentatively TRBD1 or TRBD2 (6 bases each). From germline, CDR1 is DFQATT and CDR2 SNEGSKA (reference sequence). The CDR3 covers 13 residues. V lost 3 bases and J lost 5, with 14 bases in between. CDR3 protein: CSARRPEGDEQYF. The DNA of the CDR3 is TGCAGTGCTAGGCGGCCGGAGGGGGACGAGCAGTACTTC.

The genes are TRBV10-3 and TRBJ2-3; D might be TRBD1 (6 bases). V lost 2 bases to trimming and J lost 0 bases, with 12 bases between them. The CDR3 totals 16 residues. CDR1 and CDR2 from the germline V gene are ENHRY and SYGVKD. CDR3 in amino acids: CAISETGTSSTDTQYF. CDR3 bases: TGTGCCATCAGTGAGACCGGGACATCTAGCACAGATACGCAGTATTTT.

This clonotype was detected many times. DNA for the CDR3: TGTGCCAGCAGTCTAAGACAGGGTCGAGCCGAGCAGTACTTC. This codes for CASSLRQGRAEQYF. The rearrangement joins TRBV27 to TRBJ2-4; 7 bases are shared with TRBD1. Gene TRBJ2-7 matches the end of the DNA better, so the J call may be wrong. This CDR3 is 14 amino acids long. Germline CDR1 is MNHEY and CDR2 is SMNVEV (reference sequence).

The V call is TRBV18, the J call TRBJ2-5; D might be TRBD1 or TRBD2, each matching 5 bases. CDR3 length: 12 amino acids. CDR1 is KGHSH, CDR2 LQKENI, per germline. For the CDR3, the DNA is TGTGCTACCCTAGGGACCCAAGAGACCCAGTACTTC. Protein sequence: CATLGTQETQYF.

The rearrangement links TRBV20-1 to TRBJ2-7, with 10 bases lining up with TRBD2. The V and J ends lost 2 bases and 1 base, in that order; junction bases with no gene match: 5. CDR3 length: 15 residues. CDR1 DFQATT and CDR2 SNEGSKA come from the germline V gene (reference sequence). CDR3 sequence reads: CSARSLAGLSYEQYF. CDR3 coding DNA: TGCAGTGCTAGATCACTAGCGGGGCTTTCCTACGAGCAGTACTTC.

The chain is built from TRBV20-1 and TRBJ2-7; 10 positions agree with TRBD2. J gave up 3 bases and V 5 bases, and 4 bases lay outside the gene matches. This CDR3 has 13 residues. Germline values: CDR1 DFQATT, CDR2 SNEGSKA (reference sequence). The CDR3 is CSAWPSGSYEQYF. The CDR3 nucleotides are TGCAGTGCTTGGCCTAGCGGGAGCTACGAGCAGTACTTC.

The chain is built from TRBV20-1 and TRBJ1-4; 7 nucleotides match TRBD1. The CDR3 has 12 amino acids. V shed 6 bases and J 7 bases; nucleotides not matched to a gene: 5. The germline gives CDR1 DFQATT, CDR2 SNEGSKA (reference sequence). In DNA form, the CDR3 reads TGCAGTGCCAGGACAGGAGGTGAAAAACTGTTTTTT. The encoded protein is CSARTGGEKLFF.

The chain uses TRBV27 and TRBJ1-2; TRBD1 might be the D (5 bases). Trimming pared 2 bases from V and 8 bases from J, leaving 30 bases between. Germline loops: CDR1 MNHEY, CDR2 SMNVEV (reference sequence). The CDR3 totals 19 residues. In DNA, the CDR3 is TGTGCCAGCAGTTTAAGGGGAGGAGAGGAGGACCTTCGCTATGGCGGCTACACCTTC. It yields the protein CASSLRGGEEDLRYGGYTF.